This T cell receptor (beta chain) is from a study of T cell clusters in autoimmune cytopenias. This CDR3 has 15 residues. The germline V gene has CDR1 MNHEY and CDR2 SVGEGT. A remark on this clonotype: Its target is not known.

TRB amplification used approximately 0.25 ug of peripheral blood genomic DNA. Multiplex touch-down PCR amplified TRB using TRB-A and TRB-B pools in one tube. TCRdb re-called the multiplex PCR reads and shows each CDR3 protein once, DNA omitted. This sample's clone table lists fewer than 7,500 distinct CDR3 sequences. General study findings and limits: Primary autoimmune cytopenia patients seemingly lacked the physiological T cell clusters found in healthy donors.

The data also belong to a second study, concerning T cell repertoires in aging, cancer and after chemotherapy. As that report states: Clear clonal overlap appeared across healthy donor samples taken over several months to years.

V and J are TRBV6-2 or TRBV6-3 and TRBJ2-7; no DNA is available, so the TRBD2 call from TCRdb remains unchecked. The clonotype originates from a human donor in good health. The material sequenced was peripheral blood. CDR3 loop: CASSTPGTSGSEQYF.